The 17 T cell receptor beta chains in this list originate from one sample, sequenced in a study of CD8 T cells in ankylosing spondylitis. TCRdb reprocessed the 5' RACE reads with MiXCR, giving one entry per CDR3 protein. The sample lists about 200,000 distinct CDR3 sequences; 9.5% to 15% were seen once. Sequenced sample: blood, either unsorted or a sorted T cell fraction (not recorded which). The receptors originated from a male donor with ankylosing spondylitis or in good health (not recorded which).

This clonotype was seen more than once but under ten times. The chain is built from TRBV29-1 and TRBJ2-2; TRBD2 is a possible D gene (6 bases). The germline V gene has CDR1 SQVTM and CDR2 ANQGSEA. The ends were cut back, 0 bases at V and 5 bases at J, with 13 bases in the middle. The CDR3 has 15 residues. CDR3 nucleotides: TGCAGCGTTGAAGAGGGACTCTGGGGAACCGGGGAGCTGTTTTTT. Its protein is CSVEEGLWGTGELFF.

The CDR3 protein is CASSRSGSWETQYF. The CDR3 region has the DNA TGTGCCAGCAGCAGGAGCGGGAGCTGGGAGACCCAGTACTTC. The chain couples TRBV11-2 to TRBJ2-5, with 8 bases fitting TRBD2. The length of the CDR3 is 14 residues. Per the germline V gene, CDR1 is SGHAT and CDR2 is FQNNGV. V lost 5 bases to trimming and J lost 5 bases; unmatched junction nucleotides: 7.

V and J are TRBV4-1 and TRBJ2-1; 7 bases match TRBD2. The V gene's germline CDR1 is MGHRA and CDR2 YSYEKL. The V and J ends lost 3 bases and 4 bases, in that order; junction bases with no gene match: 6. CDR3 length equals 15 residues. The chain's CDR3 is CASSQSSGIYNEQFF. CDR3 DNA sequence: TGCGCCAGCAGCCAGTCTAGCGGAATTTACAATGAGCAGTTCTTC.

The chain combines TRBV4-1 with TRBJ2-3; no clear D. Trimming took off 2 bases at V and 2 bases at J, with 5 bases between the two ends. The CDR3 extends over 13 amino acids. Per the germline V gene, CDR1 is MGHRA and CDR2 is YSYEKL. CDR3 sequence reads: CASSQPLTDTQYF. The CDR3 nucleotides are TGCGCCAGCAGCCAACCGCTCACAGATACGCAGTATTTT.

The chain is built from TRBV11-2 and TRBJ2-3; D not resolved. Germline-derived CDR1 and CDR2 are SGHAT and FQNNGV. V lost 1 base and J lost 4, with 15 bases in between. This CDR3 has 16 amino acids. The CDR3 coding sequence is TGTGCCAGCAGCTTAGTCCCTAGAGGCGGCGCAGATACGCAGTATTTT. Translation: CASSLVPRGGADTQYF.

The CDR3 here is CASSRANSYEQYF. The CDR3 nucleotides are TGTGCCAGCAGTCGGGCCAACTCCTACGAGCAGTACTTC. The J gene is TRBJ2-7, the V gene TRBV12-3 or TRBV12-4; D gene uncertain. Trimming removed 5 bases from V and 0 bases from J, with 8 bases in between. CDR3 length: 13 amino acids.

In its sample, this clonotype was seen a few times. The V and J genes are TRBV24-1 and TRBJ2-1; the match to TRBD1 covers 7 bases. Looked up from germline, CDR1 is KGHDR and CDR2 is SFDVKD. The V and J ends lost 11 bases and 5 bases, in that order; junction bases with no gene match: 2. The CDR3 consists of 11 residues. DNA of the CDR3: TGTGCCATCCAGGGGGACAATGAGCAGTTCTTC. Translation gives CAIQGDNEQFF.

The rearrangement links TRBV9 to TRBJ2-3, with 9 positions matching TRBD2. CDR1 and CDR2 from the germline V gene are SGDLS and YYNGEE. The V gene end was trimmed by 7 bases and the J gene end by 3 bases; junction bases not matched to a gene: 3. There are 13 residues in the CDR3. CDR3 nucleotide sequence: TGTGCCAGCCGGACTAGCGCTACAGATACGCAGTATTTT. It yields the protein CASRTSATDTQYF.

V gene TRBV4-1 combines with J gene TRBJ2-1, with D possibly matching TRBD1 (5 bases). The CDR3 consists of 13 residues. The V end lost 1 base, the J end lost 7 bases, and 8 bases lay between the germline ends. Germline loops: CDR1 MGHRA, CDR2 YSYEKL. The CDR3 DNA reads TGCGCCAGCAGCCAAGCCCGGACAAATGAGCAGTTCTTC. Translation gives CASSQARTNEQFF.

This clonotype has just a few counts. The V and J genes are TRBV21-1 and TRBJ2-7; TRBD1, the table's D call, lacks a check against the DNA. TRBV21-1 is a pseudogene. The CDR3 covers 17 residues. The CDR3 nucleotides are TGTGCCAGCAGTCAAAACAGGGGTACGTCGACTGGCTACGAGCAGTACTTC. Its translation is CASSQNRGTSTGYEQYF.

This clonotype was picked up a small number of times. The J gene is TRBJ2-7, the V gene TRBV20-1; tentatively, D is TRBD2 (5 bases). The CDR3 is 11 amino acids. Germline V gene data show CDR1 as DFQATT and CDR2 as SNEGSKA (reference sequence). The CDR3 loop is CSPERVSGQYF. The DNA of the CDR3 is TGCAGCCCAGAGAGGGTTTCAGGGCAGTACTTC.

This clonotype was recorded many times. This rearrangement joins TRBV2 to TRBJ2-1; no firm D call. CDR3 length: 13 amino acids. Germline CDR1 reads SNHLY; CDR2 reads FYNNEI. Trimming took off 8 bases at V and 1 base at J, with 9 bases between the two ends. As DNA, the CDR3 is TGTGCCAGCGAAAACCAGTCCTACAATGAGCAGTTCTTC. It specifies CASENQSYNEQFF.

The table lists this clonotype with a few counts. The DNA of the CDR3 is TGCGCCAGTGTTCTAGGATCGGGGGAAACCTACGAGCAGTACTTC. Amino acids: CASVLGSGETYEQYF. The V gene is TRBV5-1, the J gene TRBJ2-7; the D gene is possibly TRBD2 (6 bases). Germline V gene sequence: CDR1 SGHRS, CDR2 YFSETQ. V lost 8 bases, J lost 2 bases, and 20 bases lay in between. The CDR3 runs 15 residues. Supplemented by reference TRBV5-1 and TRBJ2-7, the full variable domain reads KAGVTQTPRYLIKTRGQQVTLSCSPISGHRSVSWYQQTPGQGLQFLFEYFSETQRNKGNFPGRFSGRQFSNSRSEMNVSTLELGDSALYLCASVLGSGETYEQYFGPGTRLTVT.

In the case of this clonotype: A much larger clone lies a single base off, so this may be a read error. The chain links TRBV11-3 to TRBJ2-2, with D unclear. Germline loops: CDR1 SGHNT, CDR2 YENEEA. This CDR3 comprises 13 residues. V was trimmed by 5 bases and J by 1 base, leaving 5 bases between them. The CDR3: CASSPWNTGELFF. CDR3 in DNA: TGTGCCAGCAGCCCCTGGAACACCGGGGAGCTGTTTTTT. Full variable domain (remainder filled in from reference TRBV11-3 and TRBJ2-2): EAGVVQSPRYKIIEKKQPVAFWCNPISGHNTLYWYLQNLGQGPELLIRYENEEAVDDSQLPKDRFSAERLKGVDSTLKIQPAELGDSAVYLCASSPWNTGELFFGEGSRLTVL.

There are a few counts of this clonotype. This sequence joins TRBV5-1 and TRBJ2-7; 10 positions agree with TRBD2. The junction had 15 bases not matched to a gene; V was cut back by 5 bases and J by 1 base. In germline, CDR1 is SGHRS, CDR2 YFSETQ. The CDR3 contains 18 residues. The DNA for the CDR3 is TGCGCCAGCAGGTGGCTGCCTAGCGGGAGCGATGGGTCCTACGAGCAGTACTTC. This sequence encodes CASRWLPSGSDGSYEQYF.

In this sample, this clonotype turned up many times. The chain links TRBV12-3 or TRBV12-4 to TRBJ1-4, with 9 nucleotides matching TRBD1. With 7 bases clipped from V and 5 bases from J, the junction kept 8 bases outside the gene matches. This CDR3 has 15 amino acids. The CDR3 region has the DNA TGTGCCAGCAACGAAAACAGGGGGCTGAATGAAAAACTGTTTTTT. It yields the protein CASNENRGLNEKLFF.

The V gene is TRBV3-1, the J gene TRBJ2-7; D uncertain. The CDR3 contains 12 residues. The V end lost 5 bases, the J end lost 5 bases, and 10 bases lay between the germline ends. Looked up from germline, CDR1 is LGHDT and CDR2 is YNNKEL (reference sequence). Here the CDR3 DNA reads TGTGCCAGCAGCGTAGCTTCGAACGAGCAGTACTTC. As protein: CASSVASNEQYF.